The TCR beta chain described here comes from a study of control samples from healthy donors and cancer patients. The CDR3 contains 16 residues. Germline CDR1 is LNHDA and CDR2 is SQIVND (reference sequence). The V and J ends lost 7 bases and 0 bases, in that order; junction bases with no gene match: 6. Assay used: immunoSEQ multiplex PCR; TCRdb lists only in-frame clones, some missing. The sample carries about 150,000 clones, 93% recorded once. The chain recombines TRBV19 with TRBJ1-6, with 7 bases fitting TRBD1. The source material was blood. This clonotype was obtained from a man aged 50-59 years in good health. DNA of the CDR3: TGTGCCAGTACGACGACAGGGAGCTCCTATAATTCACCCCTCCACTTT. As protein: CASTTTGSSYNSPLHF.